This T cell receptor (beta chain) was profiled in a study of T cells expressing NK-cell markers. Study as a whole: In sorted CD3+CD56+NKG2C+, CD3+CD56+NKG2C- and CD3+CD56-NKG2C+ T cells, TCR beta repertoires were obtained. Whole-study findings and limits: There remained a lack of clarity about HCMV specificity of expanded NKG2C+ T cell clones.

With respect to this clonotype: Antigen specificity is unknown.

The length of the CDR3 is 15 residues. Germline loops: CDR1 SGHDT, CDR2 YYEEEE. Each CDR3 protein gets one entry in TCRdb, which reprocessed the 5' RACE reads and gives no DNA. This repertoire includes about 460,000 distinct CDR3 sequences. Sample: blood T cells: a sorted CD56 or NKG2C T cell subset, CD4+ or CD8+ T cells, or bulk PBMC T cells (not recorded which). This clonotype was sampled from a woman aged 45-60 years in good health. The gene calls are TRBV5-6 and TRBJ2-1. The CDR3 is CASSFPGGSYNEQFF.